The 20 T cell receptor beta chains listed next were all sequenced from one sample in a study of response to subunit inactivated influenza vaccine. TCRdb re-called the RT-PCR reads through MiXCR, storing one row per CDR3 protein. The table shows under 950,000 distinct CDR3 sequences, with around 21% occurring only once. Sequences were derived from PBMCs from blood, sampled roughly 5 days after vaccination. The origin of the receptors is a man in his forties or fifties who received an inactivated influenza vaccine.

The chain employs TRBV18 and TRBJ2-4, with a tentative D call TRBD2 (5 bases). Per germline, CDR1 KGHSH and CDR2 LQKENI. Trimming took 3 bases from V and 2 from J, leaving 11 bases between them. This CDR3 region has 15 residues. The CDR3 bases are TGTGCCAGCTCACCTTCGGGGTCAACCAAAAACATTCAGTACTTC. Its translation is CASSPSGSTKNIQYF.

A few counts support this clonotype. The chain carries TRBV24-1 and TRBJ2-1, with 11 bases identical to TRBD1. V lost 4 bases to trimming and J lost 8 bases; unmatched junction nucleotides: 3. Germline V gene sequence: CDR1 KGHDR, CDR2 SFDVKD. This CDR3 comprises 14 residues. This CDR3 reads CATSDRTGGDEQFF. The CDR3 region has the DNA TGTGCCACCAGTGACCGGACAGGGGGCGATGAGCAGTTCTTC.

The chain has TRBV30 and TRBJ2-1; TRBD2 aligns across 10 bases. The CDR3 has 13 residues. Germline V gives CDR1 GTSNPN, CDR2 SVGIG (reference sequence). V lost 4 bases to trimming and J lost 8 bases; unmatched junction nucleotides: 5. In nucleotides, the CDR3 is TGTGCCTGGAAGGCTAGCGGGAGATATGAGCAGTTCTTC. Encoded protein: CAWKASGRYEQFF. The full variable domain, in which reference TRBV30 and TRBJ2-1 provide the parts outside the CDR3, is SQTIHQWPATLVQPVGSPLSLECTVEGTSNPNLYWYRQAAGRGLQLLFYSVGIGQISSEVPQNLSASRPQDRQFILSSKKLLLSDSGFYLCAWKASGRYEQFFGPGTRLTVL.

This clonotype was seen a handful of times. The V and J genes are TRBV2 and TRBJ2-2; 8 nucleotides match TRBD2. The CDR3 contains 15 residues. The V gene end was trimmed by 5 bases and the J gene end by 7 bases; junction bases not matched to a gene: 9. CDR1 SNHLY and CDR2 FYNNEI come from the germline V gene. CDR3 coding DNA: TGTGCCAGCAGTTTGGCGGGAGGATCACTCGGGGAGCTGTTTTTT. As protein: CASSLAGGSLGELFF.

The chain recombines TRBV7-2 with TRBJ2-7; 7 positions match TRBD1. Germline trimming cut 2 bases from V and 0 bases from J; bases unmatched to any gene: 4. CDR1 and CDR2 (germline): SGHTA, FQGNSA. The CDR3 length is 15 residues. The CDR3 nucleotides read TGTGCCAGCAGCTTATTTGGGACAGTCTCCTACGAGCAGTACTTC. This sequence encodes CASSLFGTVSYEQYF.

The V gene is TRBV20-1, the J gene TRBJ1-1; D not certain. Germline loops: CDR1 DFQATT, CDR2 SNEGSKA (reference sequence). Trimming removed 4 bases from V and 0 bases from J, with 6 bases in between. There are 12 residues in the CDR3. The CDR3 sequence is CSANFLNTEAFF. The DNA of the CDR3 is TGCAGTGCTAATTTTTTGAACACTGAAGCTTTCTTT.

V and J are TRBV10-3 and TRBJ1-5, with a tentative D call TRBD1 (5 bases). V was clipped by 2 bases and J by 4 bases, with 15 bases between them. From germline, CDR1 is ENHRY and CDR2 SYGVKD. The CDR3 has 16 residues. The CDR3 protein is CAISEIGRGLNQPQHF. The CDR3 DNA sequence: TGTGCCATCAGTGAGATCGGTAGGGGCCTAAATCAGCCCCAGCATTTT.

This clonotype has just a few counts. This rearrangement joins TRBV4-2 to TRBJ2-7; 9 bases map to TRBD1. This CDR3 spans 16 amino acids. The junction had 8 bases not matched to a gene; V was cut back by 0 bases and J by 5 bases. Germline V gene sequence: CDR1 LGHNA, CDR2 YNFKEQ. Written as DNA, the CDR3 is TGTGCCAGCAGCCAAGATGCGGGACAGGGCAACAACGAGCAGTACTTC. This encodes CASSQDAGQGNNEQYF.

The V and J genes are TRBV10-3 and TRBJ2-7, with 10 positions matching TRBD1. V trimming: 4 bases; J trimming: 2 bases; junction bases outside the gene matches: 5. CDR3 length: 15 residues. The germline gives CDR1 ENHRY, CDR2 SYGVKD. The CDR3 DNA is TGTGCCATCAGTGGGGGACAGGGGACCGCCTACGAGCAGTACTTC. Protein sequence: CAISGGQGTAYEQYF.

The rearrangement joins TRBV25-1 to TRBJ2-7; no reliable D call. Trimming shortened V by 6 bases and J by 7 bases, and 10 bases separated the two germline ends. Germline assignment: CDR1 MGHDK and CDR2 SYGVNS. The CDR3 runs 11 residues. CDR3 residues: CASSTTWEQYF. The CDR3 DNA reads TGTGCCAGCAGCACTACGTGGGAGCAGTACTTC.

Here the CDR3 reads CASSYSGQGKQPQHF. The CDR3 DNA reads as TGTGCCAGCAGTTACTCGGGACAGGGAAAGCAGCCCCAGCATTTT. The gene calls are TRBV6-2 or TRBV6-3 and TRBJ1-5; 9 bases agree with TRBD1. Germline CDR1 reads MNHEY; CDR2 reads SVGEGT. V lost 0 bases, J lost 7 bases, and 4 bases stayed unmatched. This CDR3 comprises 15 residues.

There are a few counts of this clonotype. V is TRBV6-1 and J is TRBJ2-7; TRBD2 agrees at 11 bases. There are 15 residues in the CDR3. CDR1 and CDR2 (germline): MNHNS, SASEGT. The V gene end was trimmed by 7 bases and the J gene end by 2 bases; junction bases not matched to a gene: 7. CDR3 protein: CASTGTSGLTYEQYF. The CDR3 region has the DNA TGTGCCAGCACCGGGACTAGCGGACTAACCTACGAGCAGTACTTC.

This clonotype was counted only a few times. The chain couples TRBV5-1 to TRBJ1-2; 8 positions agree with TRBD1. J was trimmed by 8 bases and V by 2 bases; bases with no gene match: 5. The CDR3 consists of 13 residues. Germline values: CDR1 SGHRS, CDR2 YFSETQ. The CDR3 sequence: CASSFGQGRGYTF. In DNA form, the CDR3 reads TGCGCCAGCAGCTTCGGACAGGGTCGAGGCTACACCTTC.

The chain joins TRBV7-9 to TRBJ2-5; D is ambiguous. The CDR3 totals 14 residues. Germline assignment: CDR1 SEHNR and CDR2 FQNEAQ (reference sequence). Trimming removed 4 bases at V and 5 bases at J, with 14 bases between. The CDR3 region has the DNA TGTGCCAGCAGCTCCCTGGGTCTGGGGGAGACCCAGTACTTC. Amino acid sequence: CASSSLGLGETQYF.

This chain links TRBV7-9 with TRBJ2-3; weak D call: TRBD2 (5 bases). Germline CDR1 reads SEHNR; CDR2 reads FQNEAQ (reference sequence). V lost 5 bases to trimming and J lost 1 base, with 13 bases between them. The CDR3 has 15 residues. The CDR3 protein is CASSKRTDRTDTQYF. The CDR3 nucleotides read TGTGCCAGCAGCAAAAGGACTGATCGCACAGATACGCAGTATTTT. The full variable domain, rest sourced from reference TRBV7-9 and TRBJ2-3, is DTGVSQNPRHKITKRGQNVTFRCDPISEHNRLYWYRQTLGQGPEFLTYFQNEAQLEKSRLLSDRFSAERPKGSFSTLEIQRTEQGDSAMYLCASSKRTDRTDTQYFGPGTRLTVL.

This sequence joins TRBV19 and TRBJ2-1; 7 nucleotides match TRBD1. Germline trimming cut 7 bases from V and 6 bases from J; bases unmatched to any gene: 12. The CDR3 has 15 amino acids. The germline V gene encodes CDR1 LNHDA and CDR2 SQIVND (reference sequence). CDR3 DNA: TGTGCCAGTACCCCCGGTAGGGGGCCGGGCAATGAGCAGTTCTTC. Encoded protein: CASTPGRGPGNEQFF.

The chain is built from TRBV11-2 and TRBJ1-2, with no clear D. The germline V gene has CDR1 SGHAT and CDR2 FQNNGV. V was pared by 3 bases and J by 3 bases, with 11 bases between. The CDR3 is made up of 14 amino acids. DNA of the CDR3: TGTGCCAGCAGCTTTGATTGGGAATACTATGGCTACACCTTC. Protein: CASSFDWEYYGYTF.

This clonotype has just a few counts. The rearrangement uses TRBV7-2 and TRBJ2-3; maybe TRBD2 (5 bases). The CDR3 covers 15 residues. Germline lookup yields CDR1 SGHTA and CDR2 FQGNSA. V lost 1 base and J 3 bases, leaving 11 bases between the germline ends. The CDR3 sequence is CASSLVAGPTDTQYF. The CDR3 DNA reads TGTGCCAGCAGCTTAGTGGCGGGTCCAACAGATACGCAGTATTTT. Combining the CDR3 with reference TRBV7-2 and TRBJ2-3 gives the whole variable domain GAGVSQSPSNKVTEKGKDVELRCDPISGHTALYWYRQSLGQGLEFLIYFQGNSAPDKSGLPSDRFSAERTGGSVSTLTIQRTQQEDSAVYLCASSLVAGPTDTQYFGPGTRLTVL.

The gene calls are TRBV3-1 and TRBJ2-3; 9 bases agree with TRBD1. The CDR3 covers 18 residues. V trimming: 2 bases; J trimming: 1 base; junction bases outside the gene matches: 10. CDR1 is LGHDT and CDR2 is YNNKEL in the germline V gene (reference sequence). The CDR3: CASSQTGYTGGRTDTQYF. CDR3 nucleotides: TGTGCCAGCAGCCAAACGGGGTACACAGGGGGCCGCACAGATACGCAGTATTTT.

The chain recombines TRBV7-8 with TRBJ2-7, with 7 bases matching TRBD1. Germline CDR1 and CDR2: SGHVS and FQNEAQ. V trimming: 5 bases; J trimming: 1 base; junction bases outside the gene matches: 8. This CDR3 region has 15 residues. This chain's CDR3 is CASSPVGGQSYEQYF. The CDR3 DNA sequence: TGTGCCAGCAGCCCCGTAGGGGGACAGTCCTACGAGCAGTACTTC.